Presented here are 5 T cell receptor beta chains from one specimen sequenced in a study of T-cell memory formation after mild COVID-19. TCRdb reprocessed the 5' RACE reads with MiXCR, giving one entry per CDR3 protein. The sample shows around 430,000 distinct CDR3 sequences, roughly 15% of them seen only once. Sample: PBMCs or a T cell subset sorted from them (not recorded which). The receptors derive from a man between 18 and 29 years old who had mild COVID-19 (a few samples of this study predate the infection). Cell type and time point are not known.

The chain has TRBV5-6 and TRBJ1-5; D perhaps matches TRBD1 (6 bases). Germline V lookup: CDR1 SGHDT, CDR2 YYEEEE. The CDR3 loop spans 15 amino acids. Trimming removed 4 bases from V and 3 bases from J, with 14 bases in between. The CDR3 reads CASSHLGQFNQPQHF. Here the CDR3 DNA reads TGTGCCAGCAGCCATCTCGGACAGTTCAATCAGCCCCAGCATTTT.

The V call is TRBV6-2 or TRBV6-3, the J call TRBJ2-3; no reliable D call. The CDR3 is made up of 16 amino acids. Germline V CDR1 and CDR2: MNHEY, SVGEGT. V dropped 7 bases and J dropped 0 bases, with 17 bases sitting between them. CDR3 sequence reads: CASTSRLKASTDTQYF. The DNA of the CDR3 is TGTGCCAGCACCTCAAGGCTCAAGGCTAGCACAGATACGCAGTATTTT.

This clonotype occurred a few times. CDR3: CASSRQGEDYGYTF. DNA of the CDR3: TGCGCCAGCAGCCGTCAAGGGGAGGACTATGGCTACACCTTC. The chain couples TRBV5-1 to TRBJ1-2; tentatively, D is TRBD1 (5 bases). The CDR3 spans 14 residues. The germline V gene has CDR1 SGHRS and CDR2 YFSETQ. V lost 4 bases and J lost 3, with 13 bases in between.

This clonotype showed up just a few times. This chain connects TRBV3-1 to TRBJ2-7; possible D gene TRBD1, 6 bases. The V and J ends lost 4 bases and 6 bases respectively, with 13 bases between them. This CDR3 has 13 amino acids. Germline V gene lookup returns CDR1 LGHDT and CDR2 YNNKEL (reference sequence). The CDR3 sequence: CASSRSGALEQYF. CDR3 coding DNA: TGTGCCAGCAGCCGTTCAGGGGCTCTCGAGCAGTACTTC.

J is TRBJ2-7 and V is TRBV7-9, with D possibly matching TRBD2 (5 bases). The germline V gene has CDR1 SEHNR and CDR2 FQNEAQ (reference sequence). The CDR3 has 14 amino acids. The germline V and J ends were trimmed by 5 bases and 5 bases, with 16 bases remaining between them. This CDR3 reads CASSPREGFNEQYV. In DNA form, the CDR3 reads TGTGCCAGCAGCCCCCGGGAAGGGTTCAACGAGCAGTACGTC.